Following are 15 T cell receptor beta chains from one sample sequenced in a study of metastatic and nonmetastatic thyroid tumors. From the PCR reads, TCRdb re-called clones with MiXCR. The data show about 52,000 clones, around a sixth seen once. The entire patient cohort was treatment-naive prior to thyroid surgery. The sample was blood. The receptors come from a female donor with papillary thyroid cancer or a benign thyroid nodule (not recorded which). Some clones in this sample may be carry-over from other donors' samples.

The genes are TRBV5-1 and TRBJ1-2; no reliable D call. From germline, CDR1 is SGHRS and CDR2 YFSETQ. V was clipped by 4 bases and J by 8 bases, with 12 bases between them. This CDR3 contains 12 residues. CDR3 loop: CASSQFSGGYTF. DNA for the CDR3: TGCGCCAGCAGCCAATTTTCGGGGGGCTACACCTTC.

This clone was observed at least ten times. The rearrangement links TRBV3-1 to TRBJ1-1; D remains unclear. The V and J ends lost 0 bases and 6 bases respectively, with 14 bases between them. CDR3 length: 15 residues. Germline CDR1 is LGHDT and CDR2 is YNNKEL (reference sequence). In DNA, the CDR3 is TGTGCCAGCAGCCAAGATGCGGCGGGGTATGCTGAAGCTTTCTTT. Translated, it gives CASSQDAAGYAEAFF.

This clone appeared many times. A much larger clonotype is one base distant, so this may be a read error. The conserved closing phenylalanine or tryptophan is absent in this CDR3, likely reflecting a read error. The chain joins TRBV7-6 to TRBJ2-1; TRBD1 matches at 7 bases. The trim removed 2 bases at V and 6 bases at J, leaving 16 bases unmatched. The CDR3 contains 18 residues. The germline V gene encodes CDR1 SGHVS and CDR2 FNYEAQ. The CDR3 region has the DNA TGTGCCAGCAGCTTAAGGGCGGACAGGACAAGTCCCCTCAATGAGCAGTTCCTC. It is translated as CASSLRADRTSPLNEQFL.

The chain is built from TRBV19 and TRBJ1-5; D not certain. CDR1 and CDR2 from the germline V gene are LNHDA and SQIVND (reference sequence). The CDR3 is 17 amino acids. The V end was cut by 6 bases, the J end by 2 bases, with 20 bases between. CDR3 sequence (DNA): TGTGCCAGTAGAGTGACGTATTTGGGCGTCTGCAATCAGCCCCAGCATTTT. It yields the protein CASRVTYLGVCNQPQHF. The full variable domain, in which reference TRBV19 and TRBJ1-5 provide the parts outside the CDR3, is DGGITQSPKYLFRKEGQNVTLSCEQNLNHDAMYWYRQDPGQGLRLIYYSQIVNDFQKGDIAEGYSVSREKKESFPLTVTSAQKNPTAFYLCASRVTYLGVCNQPQHFGDGTRLSIL.

This clone was picked up a small number of times. This rearrangement joins TRBV19 to TRBJ1-2; D not resolved. Germline assignment: CDR1 LNHDA and CDR2 SQIVND (reference sequence). Between the trimmed V and J ends, which lost 3 bases and 4 bases, there was a span of 6 bases. CDR3 length: 12 amino acids. CDR3 region: CASSMALYGYTF. The CDR3, as DNA: TGTGCCAGTAGTATGGCCCTCTATGGCTACACCTTC. Complete variable domain (other parts from reference TRBV19 and TRBJ1-2): DGGITQSPKYLFRKEGQNVTLSCEQNLNHDAMYWYRQDPGQGLRLIYYSQIVNDFQKGDIAEGYSVSREKKESFPLTVTSAQKNPTAFYLCASSMALYGYTFGSGTRLTVV.

This clone was counted many times. The chain has TRBV6-1 and TRBJ2-5; no clear D gene. Between the trimmed V and J ends, which lost 10 bases and 6 bases, there was a span of 6 bases. Germline V gene data show CDR1 as MNHNS and CDR2 as SASEGT. This CDR3 region has 9 residues. The CDR3 is CAIHQTQYF. DNA for the CDR3: TGTGCCATCCATCAGACCCAGTACTTC.

The V and J genes are TRBV14 and TRBJ2-5; D might be TRBD1 (5 bases). The CDR3 is 14 residues long. The ends were cut back, 6 bases at V and 4 bases at J, with 15 bases in the middle. Germline V CDR1 and CDR2: SGHDN, FVKESK. The CDR3 DNA reads as TGTGCCAGCAGTCCCCGTAGACAGCGAGAGACCCAGTACTTC. Residues: CASSPRRQRETQYF.

This clone has at least ten counts. The V call is TRBV9, the J call TRBJ2-1, with TRBD2 matching 7 bases. Germline loops: CDR1 SGDLS, CDR2 YYNGEE. The CDR3 extends over 14 amino acids. V shed 3 bases and J 3 bases; nucleotides not matched to a gene: 3. The CDR3 loop is CASSGGRNYNEQFF. In DNA, the CDR3 is TGTGCCAGCAGCGGCGGGAGAAACTACAATGAGCAGTTCTTC.

There are many counts of this clone. This chain links TRBV19 with TRBJ1-4; D unclear. The germline V gene encodes CDR1 LNHDA and CDR2 SQIVND (reference sequence). Trimming stripped 5 bases from V and 0 bases from J, with 10 bases between. This CDR3 has 15 amino acids. The CDR3 DNA sequence: TGTGCCAGTAGTTCCCACATTGCAACTAATGAAAAACTGTTTTTT. Its translation is CASSSHIATNEKLFF.

This clone was observed many times. Here the CDR3 reads CASSPGENYEQYF. The CDR3 coding sequence is TGTGCCAGCAGCCCAGGTGAGAACTACGAGCAGTACTTC. V usage is TRBV7-6 and J usage is TRBJ2-7; D gene uncertain. Trimming took 5 bases from V and 3 from J, leaving 11 bases between them. Germline V gives CDR1 SGHVS, CDR2 FNYEAQ. The CDR3 contains 13 residues.

This clone has ten or more counts. The J gene is TRBJ1-1, the V gene TRBV5-5, with a tentative D call TRBD1 (5 bases). The V end lost 0 bases, the J end lost 1 base, and 10 bases lay between the germline ends. CDR3 length equals 15 residues. CDR1 is SGHKS and CDR2 is YYEKEE in the germline V gene (reference sequence). The CDR3 region is CASSLVGLGNTEAFF. CDR3 in DNA: TGTGCCAGCAGCTTGGTGGGGCTGGGGAACACTGAAGCTTTCTTT.

This clone came up many times. The genes are TRBV6-1 and TRBJ2-1, with 7 bases identical to TRBD2. The J segment lost 4 bases and the V segment lost 8 bases, leaving 11 bases of the junction unmatched. Germline-derived CDR1 and CDR2 are MNHNS and SASEGT. The CDR3 totals 15 residues. The CDR3 nucleotides read TGTGCCAGCGTGTTTTCGGGAGGACCGTACAATGAGCAGTTCTTC. Translating gives CASVFSGGPYNEQFF.

This clone was picked up a small number of times. A junction boundary mismatches the germline segment, possibly from a read error. The rearrangement joins TRBV6-1 to TRBJ2-7; TRBD1 might be the D (6 bases). CDR3 length: 15 residues. From germline, CDR1 is MNHNS and CDR2 SASEGT. The CDR3 here is CASSSTGSSVSEHYF. CDR3 sequence (DNA): TGTGCCAGCAGCTCTACAGGGTCTTCAGTCTCCGAGCATTACTTC.

There are many counts of this clone. The chain carries TRBV19 and TRBJ2-1; possibly TRBD1 or TRBD2 for D (6 bases each). Deletions cut 7 bases from V and 11 bases from J, with 24 bases between. The CDR3 totals 15 residues. Germline V gives CDR1 LNHDA, CDR2 SQIVND (reference sequence). Written as DNA, the CDR3 is TGTGCCAGTAACCCGGAGGGCAGGGGCACTCTGAAGCAGTTCTTC. It codes for CASNPEGRGTLKQFF.

The chain has TRBV6-1 and TRBJ1-2; D call uncertain. Trimming shortened V by 6 bases and J by 3 bases, and 20 bases separated the two germline ends. This CDR3 is built from 16 residues. From germline, CDR1 is MNHNS and CDR2 SASEGT. CDR3 residues: CASSRRTSEVHYGYTF. The DNA for the CDR3 is TGTGCCAGCAGCCGCAGGACGTCCGAAGTGCACTATGGCTACACCTTC.